This T cell receptor (beta chain) is from a study of T and B cells in COVID-19 patients (TCRdb year 2020). Broadly, across the study: In this study, adaptive immunity was profiled in COVID-19 patients who either had active infection or had recovered, using TRB and IGH repertoire sequencing of peripheral blood. The recovered cohort included roughly 19 patients who contributed 20 or so samples, and most of those patients had mild to moderate COVID-19 that was managed on an outpatient basis. Median age was around 30 years in the recovered cohort versus around 62 years in the active-infection cohort. Critical illness requiring mechanical ventilation or ECMO was present in about 60% of the 20 patients in the active-infection cohort. Comorbidities linked to unfavorable COVID-19 outcome were present in nine tenths of the roughly 20 patients in the active-infection cohort. Over 7 million TCR sequences were analysed in a TCR and BCR sequence repository that covered over 30 patients and 65 to 75 time points. A couple of patients were included in both the recovered and active cohorts because samples were available from active disease and after recovery. An age-matched reference group of a few dozen healthy donors negative for COVID-19 antibodies served as the comparison for repertoire analyses. As many as 9 follow-up blood samples were taken per patient, and some of the samples covered different disease stages within the same individual. Results the study describes overall, beyond this receptor: A total of about 2,400 TCR clusters were exclusive to the recovered cohort, and a few dozen of those clusters were low-pGen clusters. The cohort was considered too small to assess HLA contributions to COVID-19 susceptibility or severity. Specific T cell subsets (CD4+/Treg/CD8+) and sorted SARS-CoV-2-responsive or tetramer+ T cells had not yet been sequenced, with those experiments still ongoing. Few blood samples were available from mildly ill patients while symptoms were present or from severe cases at early time points. The reported TCR clusters were stated to require prospective validation before clinical use. TRB repertoires were found to be highly clonal in active COVID-19, whereas diversity and richness at recovery were found to rise above healthy donor levels. Patients with COVID-19 were reported to show strongly skewed TRBV/TRBJ gene usage.

There are a few counts of this clonotype. This receptor's antigen is unknown. Base quality data are lacking; no much larger clone is found one base away. Genomic DNA extracted from blood was used in amounts of about 220-500 ng for amplification of TRB repertoires. Sequencing instrument: Illumina MiSeq. TRB rearrangements were amplified by multiplex PCR with BIOMED2 TRB-A/B primer pools. Illumina-compatible adapters and 7-nucleotide sample barcodes were attached to the amplicons in two consecutive PCRs. Phusion HS II polymerase was used for all library PCRs. Amplicons were purified from gel with the NucleoSpin Gel and PCR Clean-up kit, quantified on Qubit, and pooled at 4 to 4.5 nM. Amplicon pool quality was checked on an Agilent 2100 Bioanalyzer before Illumina next-generation sequencing. Per the authors' processing: Annotation of TRB rearrangements was done in MiXCR 3.0.8 with the default MiXCR reference library. Sequences with fewer than 2 reads and non-productive reads were filtered out, and every unique CDR3 nucleotide sequence was treated as a single clone. Clonality, diversity, richness and V-J gene usage were calculated in R 3.5.1. TCR clustering by CDR3 similarity used GLIPH2, with generation probabilities calculated by OLGA. GLIPH2 clusters were kept only when the clusters contained at least four unique TCR clonotypes present in at least three individuals. TCRdb reanalyzed the raw reads on its own, using fastp at Q25 for trimming and MiXCR for clone calling, and kept in-frame beta chains. Entries that share a CDR3 protein sequence are merged under the most common genes and DNA. What appears here as the V and J calls and clone size reflects TCRdb's work, not the paper's. The table for this sample lists thousands of distinct CDR3 sequences; about 24% of them were counted only once. The ten largest make up 10% to 15% of the sample.

Specimen: blood. The sequence came from a human donor with active COVID-19.

CDR3 sequence: CASSPNRITGHTEAFF. The DNA sequence is TGTGCCAGCAGTCCTAACCGTATTACAGGGCACACTGAAGCTTTCTTT. This sequence uses TRBV6-6 and TRBJ1-1; tentative D gene TRBD1, with 6 bases matching. CDR1 and CDR2 are read off the germline V gene (reference sequence) as MNHNY and SVGAGI. The CDR3 sequence holds 16 residues, the cysteine and phenylalanine included. The CDR3 DNA has 48 bases and is translated from base 1. At the junction V is shortened by 5 bases and J by 3 bases, with 19 bases in between.